One and the same sample provided the 22 T cell receptor beta chains below, sequenced in a study of T cells in Graves' hyperthyroidism and ophthalmopathy. Amplification yielded TCR beta CDR3 regions, with RNA transcripts as the source. First-round RT-PCR of the TCR CDR3 relied on the HTBI primer set. One entry per CDR3 protein results from TCRdb running MiXCR on the multiplex PCR reads. The table has fewer than 750,000 distinct CDR3 sequences, roughly 15% seen once; the top ten hold around 12%. The specimen sequenced was blood. The receptors stem from a woman aged 45-59 years with Graves' ophthalmopathy.

The chain combines TRBV5-1 with TRBJ2-1, with TRBD2 matching over 7 bases. CDR3 length: 17 amino acids. CDR1 is SGHRS, CDR2 YFSETQ, per germline. Trimming at V came to 0 bases and at J to 9 bases, leaving 15 bases not matched to a gene. For the CDR3, the DNA is TGCGCCAGCAGCTTGGATTGGGGGGACTACAAGTCGGGTGAGCAGTTCTTC. This gives the protein CASSLDWGDYKSGEQFF. Together with reference TRBV5-1 and TRBJ2-1, the CDR3 gives the full variable domain: KAGVTQTPRYLIKTRGQQVTLSCSPISGHRSVSWYQQTPGQGLQFLFEYFSETQRNKGNFPGRFSGRQFSNSRSEMNVSTLELGDSALYLCASSLDWGDYKSGEQFFGPGTRLTVL.

This clonotype was counted between two and nine times. This chain uses TRBV5-4 with TRBJ2-3; 14 bases agree with TRBD2. The CDR3 is 19 amino acids. J gave up 3 bases and V 4 bases, and 13 bases lay outside the gene matches. Germline V gene sequence: CDR1 SGHNT, CDR2 YYREEE (reference sequence). The CDR3 DNA follows: TGTGCCAGCAGCCCGGGACTAGCGGGAGTGGGAGGAAGAACAGATACGCAGTATTTT. Its translation is CASSPGLAGVGGRTDTQYF.

This clonotype was seen many times. The chain has TRBV6-1 and TRBJ1-5, with no clear D. The CDR3 contains 17 residues. Trimming took 5 bases from V and 2 from J, leaving 19 bases between them. Per germline, CDR1 MNHNS and CDR2 SASEGT. DNA of the CDR3: TGTGCCAGCAGTCCCCTCCGGGAGGCAGACCGCAATCAGCCCCAGCATTTT. Residues: CASSPLREADRNQPQHF.

CDR3 region: CASSPGLISYEQYF. The CDR3 nucleotides are TGTGCCAGTAGTCCGGGACTAATCTCCTACGAGCAGTACTTC. The J gene is TRBJ2-7, the V gene TRBV19, with TRBD2 matching over 7 bases. The J segment lost 0 bases and the V segment lost 5 bases, leaving 4 bases of the junction unmatched. Per the germline V gene, CDR1 is LNHDA and CDR2 is SQIVND (reference sequence). The CDR3 is made up of 14 amino acids.

This clonotype was recorded at least ten times. V usage is TRBV7-9 and J usage is TRBJ2-5, with D possibly matching TRBD2 (6 bases). The CDR3 runs to 13 residues. The V end was cut by 4 bases, the J end by 3 bases, with 9 bases between. CDR1 and CDR2 from the germline V gene are SEHNR and FQNEAQ (reference sequence). The CDR3 is CASSSTSKETQYF. Here the CDR3 DNA reads TGTGCCAGCAGCTCGACTAGTAAAGAGACCCAGTACTTC.

The chain carries TRBV6-5 and TRBJ2-7; D might be TRBD2 (6 bases). V was shortened by 2 bases and J by 4 bases, with 12 bases between the two germline ends. CDR3 size: 14 residues. CDR1 and CDR2 (germline): MNHEY, SVGAGI. In nucleotides, the CDR3 is TGTGCCAGCAGTTACCTGCGGGGAGATTACGAGCAGTACTTC. Its translation is CASSYLRGDYEQYF.

This clonotype occurred a few times. The chain links TRBV7-3 to TRBJ2-7, with 9 bases that match TRBD2. There are 18 residues in the CDR3. Germline lookup yields CDR1 SGHTA and CDR2 FQGTGA. V lost 5 bases to trimming and J lost 5 bases; unmatched junction nucleotides: 19. The CDR3 sequence is CASSLRRGPMAGGHEQYF. The CDR3 nucleotides are TGTGCCAGCAGCCTCCGTAGGGGCCCAATGGCGGGAGGGCACGAGCAGTACTTC.

This clonotype was counted ten times or more. The rearrangement links TRBV27 to TRBJ2-7, with D perhaps TRBD2 (6 bases). This CDR3 is 15 amino acids long. In germline, CDR1 is MNHEY, CDR2 SMNVEV (reference sequence). V shed 0 bases and J shed 5 bases, with 14 bases lying between them. In nucleotides, the CDR3 is TGTGCCAGCAGTTTATCGATTGGACTATCCCACGAGCAGTACTTC. Its translation is CASSLSIGLSHEQYF.

This clonotype occurred a few times. V gene TRBV19 combines with J gene TRBJ2-1; D tentatively fits TRBD1 or TRBD2 (5 bases each). CDR1 LNHDA and CDR2 SQIVND come from the germline V gene (reference sequence). V dropped 7 bases and J dropped 4 bases, with 20 bases sitting between them. The CDR3 totals 16 residues. The CDR3 region is CASTARPRDGYNEQFF. The DNA for the CDR3 is TGTGCCAGTACCGCTAGACCCCGGGACGGATACAATGAGCAGTTCTTC.

Notes on this clonotype: This clone may be a read error of a much larger clone one base away. The chain recombines TRBV30 with TRBJ1-1, with 8 bases aligning to TRBD1. V lost 4 bases, J lost 4 bases, and 5 bases stayed unmatched. Germline V gives CDR1 GTSNPN, CDR2 SVGIG (reference sequence). The CDR3 covers 13 residues. For the CDR3, the DNA is TGTGCCTGGATTAGGACAGGGAGCACTGAAGCTTTCTTT. Amino acid sequence: CAWIRTGSTEAFF.

This clonotype was observed at least ten times. V and J are TRBV12-3 or TRBV12-4 and TRBJ1-1, with TRBD1 as a possible D gene (6 bases). The CDR3 runs 14 residues. V dropped 4 bases and J dropped 0 bases, with 9 bases sitting between them. The CDR3 coding sequence is TGTGCCAGCAGTTATACAGGGTTGAACACTGAAGCTTTCTTT. Translating it yields CASSYTGLNTEAFF.

In its sample, this clonotype was seen a few times. As DNA, the CDR3 is TGTGCCATCAGTGACCCGACCCTTTTTAGCACAGATACGCAGTATTTT. Protein sequence: CAISDPTLFSTDTQYF. The chain combines TRBV10-3 with TRBJ2-3, with D uncertain. V was trimmed by 3 bases and J by 0 bases, leaving 13 bases between them. CDR1 and CDR2 from the germline V gene are ENHRY and SYGVKD. CDR3 length: 16 residues.

At least ten counts were recorded for this clonotype. The chain links TRBV20-1 to TRBJ1-5; 7 bases are a match to TRBD1. The V gene's germline CDR1 is DFQATT and CDR2 SNEGSKA (reference sequence). The CDR3 contains 15 residues. Trimming removed 3 bases from V and 4 bases from J; junction bases left unmatched: 9. CDR3 sequence: CSASWNGDRNQPQHF. CDR3 DNA sequence: TGCAGTGCTAGTTGGAATGGGGACAGAAATCAGCCCCAGCATTTT.

There are a few counts of this clonotype. J is TRBJ2-1 and V is TRBV29-1, with D tentatively TRBD2 (5 bases). This CDR3 has 15 amino acids. CDR1 is SQVTM, CDR2 ANQGSEA, per germline. The germline V and J ends were trimmed by 0 bases and 0 bases, with 9 bases remaining between them. The CDR3 reads CSVEEEARSYNEQFF. The CDR3 DNA is TGCAGCGTTGAAGAGGAGGCCCGCTCCTACAATGAGCAGTTCTTC.

In its sample, this clonotype was seen many times. The rearrangement uses TRBV15 and TRBJ2-7, with TRBD1 matching 9 bases. Germline-derived CDR1 and CDR2 are LNHNV and YYDKDF (reference sequence). The V segment lost 5 bases and the J segment 2 bases; nucleotides outside the gene matches: 7. The CDR3 sequence is 15 residues long. CDR3 coding DNA: TGTGCCACCAGCGAGAGGAGACAGGGGGCCTACGAGCAGTACTTC. It translates to CATSERRQGAYEQYF.

This clonotype occurred many times. The gene calls are TRBV27 and TRBJ2-3, with TRBD2 identical over 9 bases. CDR3 size: 16 residues. Germline CDR1 and CDR2: MNHEY and SMNVEV (reference sequence). Unmatched junction bases numbered 10, after V lost 5 bases and J lost 4 bases. The CDR3 sequence is CASSTYSGSRADTQYF. CDR3 DNA sequence: TGTGCCAGCAGTACCTATAGCGGGAGTCGGGCAGATACGCAGTATTTT.

This clonotype was picked up a small number of times. This chain uses TRBV10-3 with TRBJ2-5; D may be TRBD2 (5 bases). This CDR3 contains 13 residues. The V gene's germline CDR1 is ENHRY and CDR2 SYGVKD. Trimming removed 6 bases at V and 4 bases at J, with 12 bases between. In nucleotides, the CDR3 is TGTGCCATCAGGGGCGGGCCAGTAGAGACCCAGTACTTC. Its protein is CAIRGGPVETQYF.

The sample holds a few counts of this clonotype. The V gene is TRBV4-3, the J gene TRBJ2-1, with 7 bases identical to TRBD1. Germline assignment: CDR1 LGHNA and CDR2 YSLEER. The V gene end was trimmed by 2 bases and the J gene end by 3 bases; junction bases not matched to a gene: 16. The CDR3 loop spans 19 amino acids. In DNA, the CDR3 is TGCGCCAGCAGCCAAAACCCCTCCGGGACAGAAGTAAACTACAATGAGCAGTTCTTC. It codes for CASSQNPSGTEVNYNEQFF.

This clonotype was recorded at least ten times. The V call is TRBV30, the J call TRBJ2-7; D may be TRBD1 (5 bases). V was cut by 3 bases and J by 2 bases, with 17 bases left in between. The CDR3 is 15 amino acids. Looked up from germline, CDR1 is GTSNPN and CDR2 is SVGIG (reference sequence). CDR3 protein: CAWRPVDRGTYEQYF. The CDR3 DNA follows: TGTGCCTGGAGGCCGGTAGACAGAGGAACCTACGAGCAGTACTTC.

In this sample, this clonotype turned up many times. V gene TRBV7-2 combines with J gene TRBJ1-1, with D uncertain. This CDR3 contains 15 residues. Looked up from germline, CDR1 is SGHTA and CDR2 is FQGNSA. The V end was cut by 1 base, the J end by 0 bases, with 9 bases between. The CDR3 nucleotides read TGTGCCAGCAGCTTAGTCGGAGGAATGAACACTGAAGCTTTCTTT. It encodes CASSLVGGMNTEAFF.

This chain connects TRBV15 to TRBJ2-7, with D possibly TRBD1 on 6 matching bases. CDR1 LNHNV and CDR2 YYDKDF come from the germline V gene (reference sequence). The CDR3 spans 14 residues. Trimming took off 4 bases at V and 6 bases at J, with 16 bases between the two ends. CDR3 sequence (DNA): TGTGCCACCAGCACTCGTAAGACAGGTCGCGAGCAGTACTTC. As protein: CATSTRKTGREQYF.

This clonotype came up many times. The rearrangement uses TRBV9 and TRBJ2-7; 8 nucleotides match TRBD2. The V segment lost 0 bases and the J segment 4 bases; nucleotides outside the gene matches: 6. Germline V gene lookup returns CDR1 SGDLS and CDR2 YYNGEE. This CDR3 is built from 15 residues. CDR3 in amino acids: CASSVEPSGSYEQYF. The CDR3 coding sequence is TGTGCCAGCAGCGTAGAGCCCAGCGGGAGTTACGAGCAGTACTTC.